These 29 T cell receptor beta chains came from one sample sequenced in a study of human T cells and chemical hapten exposure. TCRdb passed the RACE reads through MiXCR, listing each CDR3 protein once. This sample carries about 190,000 distinct CDR3 sequences, around 23% of them seen once, and the ten largest clones take about 2.3%. The time point here: patch test 3, about 24 weeks after DPC sensitization. As to treatment: therapeutic diphenylcyclopropenone sensitization with weekly scalp DPC. The source was whole blood, collected in connection with sensitization to the hapten diphenylcyclopropenone (DPC). The receptors stem from a woman in her 40s with alopecia areata. Some clones in this sample may be carry-over from other donors' samples.

The chain joins TRBV7-2 to TRBJ2-1; D not certain. The CDR3 loop spans 12 amino acids. The germline gives CDR1 SGHTA, CDR2 FQGNSA. V was trimmed by 7 bases and J by 6 bases, leaving 10 bases between them. The CDR3 loop reads CASTTRPNEQFF. DNA for the CDR3: TGTGCCAGCACCACACGTCCCAATGAGCAGTTCTTC. Together with reference TRBV7-2 and TRBJ2-1, the CDR3 gives the full variable domain: GAGVSQSPSNKVTEKGKDVELRCDPISGHTALYWYRQSLGQGLEFLIYFQGNSAPDKSGLPSDRFSAERTGGSVSTLTIQRTQQEDSAVYLCASTTRPNEQFFGPGTRLTVL.

Only a few counts were recorded for this clonotype. This chain connects TRBV27 to TRBJ2-5, with 7 bases lining up with TRBD2. The CDR3 has 14 amino acids. Germline CDR1 and CDR2: MNHEY and SMNVEV (reference sequence). The V and J ends lost 8 bases and 2 bases, in that order; junction bases with no gene match: 8. The CDR3 coding sequence is TGTGCCAGCCGAGCCGGACTAGTACAAGAGACCCAGTACTTC. Translating it yields CASRAGLVQETQYF.

The rearrangement links TRBV28 to TRBJ2-5; 11 nucleotides match TRBD2. Unmatched junction bases numbered 7, after V lost 6 bases and J lost 7 bases. This CDR3 is built from 14 residues. The germline gives CDR1 MDHEN, CDR2 SYDVKM. CDR3 loop: CASSIAGGAGTQYF. The CDR3 nucleotides are TGTGCCAGCAGCATAGCGGGAGGGGCCGGGACCCAGTACTTC.

This clonotype was counted at least ten times. The chain has TRBV6-2 or TRBV6-3 and TRBJ2-1; tentative D call: TRBD2 (6 bases). CDR1 MNHEY and CDR2 SVGEGT come from the germline V gene. V was shortened by 2 bases and J by 4 bases, with 12 bases between the two germline ends. The length of the CDR3 is 15 residues. Here the CDR3 reads CASSYGAGSYNEQFF. The DNA for the CDR3 is TGTGCCAGCAGTTACGGTGCGGGAAGTTACAATGAGCAGTTCTTC.

A few counts support this clonotype. J is TRBJ2-5 and V is TRBV5-6; D ambiguous. CDR1 is SGHDT and CDR2 is YYEEEE in the germline V gene. This CDR3 comprises 11 residues. V lost 4 bases, J lost 4 bases, and 5 bases lay in between. CDR3 amino acids: CASSTTETQYF. CDR3 nucleotide sequence: TGTGCCAGCAGCACCACAGAGACCCAGTACTTC. Variable domain in full (rest from reference TRBV5-6 and TRBJ2-5): DAGVTQSPTHLIKTRGQQVTLRCSPKSGHDTVSWYQQALGQGPQFIFQYYEEEERQRGNFPDRFSGHQFPNYSSELNVNALLLGDSALYLCASSTTETQYFGPGTRLLVL.

Only a few counts were recorded for this clonotype. The chain links TRBV4-1 to TRBJ1-5, with 8 bases aligning to TRBD1. CDR3 length: 15 amino acids. CDR1 is MGHRA and CDR2 is YSYEKL in the germline V gene. J was trimmed by 6 bases and V by 0 bases; bases with no gene match: 4. The CDR3 DNA reads TGCGCCAGCAGCCAAGATCCAGGGGGCTCTCAGCCCCAGCATTTT. Protein product: CASSQDPGGSQPQHF.

Here the CDR3 DNA reads TGTGCCAGCAGCTCAGCGGGAGGTCCCTACGAGCAGTACTTC. It specifies CASSSAGGPYEQYF. The chain links TRBV28 to TRBJ2-7, with 9 bases identical to TRBD2. Per germline, CDR1 MDHEN and CDR2 SYDVKM. The junction had 5 bases not matched to a gene; V was cut back by 6 bases and J by 2 bases. CDR3 length: 14 residues.

This clonotype came up a few times. The chain links TRBV29-1 to TRBJ1-1, with D possibly matching TRBD1 (5 bases). V was clipped by 3 bases and J by 4 bases, with 21 bases between them. From germline, CDR1 is SQVTM and CDR2 ANQGSEA. This CDR3 is 16 amino acids long. CDR3 sequence (DNA): TGCAGCGTTGATTCAGGGCGCGAGGTATGGGGCACTGAAGCTTTCTTT. This translates into CSVDSGREVWGTEAFF.

The rearrangement links TRBV18 to TRBJ2-1; no firm D call. The CDR3 runs 13 residues. V shed 8 bases and J shed 0 bases, with 8 bases lying between them. CDR1 is KGHSH, CDR2 LQKENI, per germline. CDR3 DNA sequence: TGTGCCAGCAGCCCGGACTCCTACAATGAGCAGTTCTTC. It encodes CASSPDSYNEQFF.

This rearrangement joins TRBV6-5 to TRBJ2-5; TRBD1 matches 10 bases. Germline assignment: CDR1 MNHEY and CDR2 SVGAGI. The CDR3 has 16 residues. J was trimmed by 6 bases and V by 2 bases; bases with no gene match: 9. CDR3: CASSYQAGTGVQTQYF. The CDR3 coding sequence is TGTGCCAGCAGTTACCAAGCCGGGACAGGGGTCCAGACCCAGTACTTC.

This clonotype was picked up many times. The chain carries TRBV15 and TRBJ1-6, with 10 bases matching TRBD1. Germline V gene sequence: CDR1 LNHNV, CDR2 YYDKDF (reference sequence). V trimming: 0 bases; J trimming: 9 bases; junction bases outside the gene matches: 5. This CDR3 is 16 amino acids long. The DNA of the CDR3 is TGTGCCACCAGCAGAGAATACGGGACAGGGGCTTCACCCCTCCACTTT. Translated, it gives CATSREYGTGASPLHF.

This clonotype occurred many times. The J gene is TRBJ1-4, the V gene TRBV20-1; 7 bases fit TRBD1. Germline CDR1 is DFQATT and CDR2 is SNEGSKA (reference sequence). CDR3 length equals 13 residues. V was clipped by 6 bases and J by 3 bases; unmatched bases: 4. The CDR3 nucleotides read TGCAGTGCCCTCGACAGGGCTAATGAAAAACTGTTTTTT. As protein: CSALDRANEKLFF.

This clonotype was observed many times. The V call is TRBV27, the J call TRBJ2-3; 8 nucleotides match TRBD2. The germline V gene has CDR1 MNHEY and CDR2 SMNVEV (reference sequence). V was clipped by 2 bases and J by 3 bases; unmatched bases: 7. CDR3 length: 16 amino acids. CDR3 nucleotide sequence: TGTGCCAGCAGTTTACCCTCGGCGGGAGGTACAGATACGCAGTATTTT. Encoded protein: CASSLPSAGGTDTQYF.

This clonotype occurred a few times. The CDR3 DNA sequence: TGCAGCGTTGAAGATCGGGACAGGTCCTCGAACACTGAAGCTTTCTTT. Protein product: CSVEDRDRSSNTEAFF. This chain joins TRBV29-1 and TRBJ1-1, with 8 bases matching TRBD1. The CDR3 extends over 16 amino acids. Germline V CDR1 and CDR2: SQVTM, ANQGSEA. With V trimmed by 0 bases and J by 1 base, 7 bases remained unmatched.

This clonotype occurred once. The CDR3 sequence is CASSRPSSGRASEQFF. The CDR3 DNA follows: TGTGCCAGCAGTCGTCCTTCTAGCGGGAGGGCCAGTGAGCAGTTCTTC. The chain employs TRBV6-6 and TRBJ2-1, with 12 nucleotides matching TRBD2. V trimming: 5 bases; J trimming: 9 bases; junction bases outside the gene matches: 11. The CDR3 contains 16 residues. CDR1 MNHNY and CDR2 SVGAGI come from the germline V gene (reference sequence).

The rearrangement links TRBV12-3 or TRBV12-4 to TRBJ1-5; 12 nucleotides agree with TRBD1. This CDR3 is built from 16 residues. After removal of 8 bases from V and 4 bases from J, the junction contained 9 bases not matched to a gene. The CDR3 protein is CASAAPGQGANQPQHF. As DNA, the CDR3 is TGTGCCAGCGCGGCCCCGGGACAGGGGGCGAATCAGCCCCAGCATTTT.

This clonotype was detected many times. The chain is built from TRBV15 and TRBJ2-1; D is unclear. This CDR3 is built from 12 residues. Germline values: CDR1 LNHNV, CDR2 YYDKDF (reference sequence). V lost 0 bases, J lost 7 bases, and 4 bases lay in between. The chain's CDR3 is CATSRDSNEQFF. The CDR3 DNA reads TGTGCCACCAGCAGAGATAGTAATGAGCAGTTCTTC.

The rearrangement joins TRBV9 to TRBJ2-7; D might be TRBD2 (5 bases). The CDR3 has 15 residues. Per the germline V gene, CDR1 is SGDLS and CDR2 is YYNGEE. Between the trimmed V and J ends, which lost 0 bases and 1 base, there was a span of 11 bases. The CDR3 DNA reads as TGTGCCAGCAGCGTAGGTCCCGGGGATTCCTACGAGCAGTACTTC. Protein: CASSVGPGDSYEQYF.

The chain couples TRBV7-8 to TRBJ2-1; 8 bases are a match to TRBD2. This CDR3 region has 17 residues. CDR1 and CDR2 from the germline V gene are SGHVS and FQNEAQ. Unmatched junction bases numbered 9, after V lost 3 bases and J lost 2 bases. The CDR3 spells CASSFFAGGAPYNEQFF. The CDR3, as DNA: TGTGCCAGCAGCTTCTTTGCGGGAGGAGCACCCTACAATGAGCAGTTCTTC.

This clonotype was seen a handful of times. The J gene is TRBJ2-7, the V gene TRBV29-1; no firm D call. CDR1 SQVTM and CDR2 ANQGSEA come from the germline V gene. The CDR3 consists of 12 residues. Between the trimmed V and J ends, which lost 2 bases and 2 bases, there was a span of 7 bases. In DNA form, the CDR3 reads TGCAGCGTTGAACTCAGAACCTACGAGCAGTACTTC. It encodes CSVELRTYEQYF.

At least ten counts were recorded for this clonotype. The rearrangement links TRBV7-2 to TRBJ1-1; possibly TRBD1 for D (6 bases). V lost 8 bases, J lost 4 bases, and 14 bases lay in between. CDR3 length equals 13 residues. CDR1 is SGHTA and CDR2 is FQGNSA in the germline V gene. The CDR3 sequence: CASSIQGGTEAFF. CDR3 nucleotide sequence: TGTGCCAGCTCCATACAGGGTGGCACTGAAGCTTTCTTT. Full variable domain (outside the CDR3, taken from reference TRBV7-2 and TRBJ1-1): GAGVSQSPSNKVTEKGKDVELRCDPISGHTALYWYRQSLGQGLEFLIYFQGNSAPDKSGLPSDRFSAERTGGSVSTLTIQRTQQEDSAVYLCASSIQGGTEAFFGQGTRLTVV.

The chain's CDR3 is CASSQMGQGASGYTF. The CDR3 coding sequence is TGTGCCAGCAGCCAAATGGGACAGGGGGCGAGTGGCTACACCTTC. The chain employs TRBV3-1 and TRBJ1-2; the match to TRBD1 covers 12 bases. The junction had 5 bases not matched to a gene; V was cut back by 2 bases and J by 7 bases. CDR1 is LGHDT, CDR2 YNNKEL, per germline (reference sequence). The CDR3 consists of 15 residues.

This clonotype was detected a few times. V is TRBV20-1 and J is TRBJ2-3, with a possible D match to TRBD1 (6 bases). Germline loops: CDR1 DFQATT, CDR2 SNEGSKA (reference sequence). This CDR3 comprises 13 residues. Trimming shortened V by 5 bases and J by 1 base, and 10 bases separated the two germline ends. The CDR3 bases are TGCAGTGCTGCAGGGGTGGGCACAGATACGCAGTATTTT. It yields the protein CSAAGVGTDTQYF.

The chain couples TRBV20-1 to TRBJ2-1; TRBD2 matches at 12 bases. This CDR3 comprises 18 residues. Germline V CDR1 and CDR2: DFQATT, SNEGSKA (reference sequence). V shed 5 bases, J shed 9 bases, and the junction held 20 bases outside the gene matches. The CDR3 bases are TGCAGTGCTCGGGACCCGACTAGCGGGAGCTTCGGGGCGGGTGAGCAGTTCTTC. Translated: CSARDPTSGSFGAGEQFF.

The chain recombines TRBV6-6 with TRBJ2-1; D possibly corresponds to TRBD1 (5 bases). V lost 6 bases to trimming and J lost 6 bases, with 18 bases between them. The CDR3 covers 15 residues. From germline, CDR1 is MNHNY and CDR2 SVGAGI (reference sequence). CDR3 loop: CASSKGSPGGNEQFF. The CDR3 nucleotides read TGTGCCAGCAGCAAGGGGTCACCGGGTGGCAATGAGCAGTTCTTC.

The CDR3 protein is CSARDPGTGVSYEQYF. The DNA for the CDR3 is TGCAGTGCTAGAGATCCAGGGACAGGGGTTTCCTACGAGCAGTACTTC. The chain is built from TRBV20-1 and TRBJ2-7, with 10 bases aligning to TRBD1. Germline V gene lookup returns CDR1 DFQATT and CDR2 SNEGSKA (reference sequence). This CDR3 has 16 amino acids. The ends lost 0 bases at V and 1 base at J; junction bases unmatched: 6.

The chain is built from TRBV29-1 and TRBJ2-5; D unclear. Germline-derived CDR1 and CDR2 are SQVTM and ANQGSEA. There are 12 residues in the CDR3. Trimming removed 3 bases from V and 1 base from J, with 6 bases in between. The CDR3 DNA sequence: TGCAGCGTTGAGCCGTCCCAAGAGACCCAGTACTTC. It codes for CSVEPSQETQYF.

The rearrangement uses TRBV2 and TRBJ2-5; 10 nucleotides match TRBD1. The CDR3 runs 15 residues. After removal of 3 bases from V and 5 bases from J, the junction contained 6 bases not matched to a gene. CDR1 is SNHLY and CDR2 is FYNNEI in the germline V gene. The CDR3 bases are TGTGCCAGCAGTGACGGGACAGGGGTAGGGGAGACCCAGTACTTC. Translation: CASSDGTGVGETQYF. Complete variable domain (other parts from reference TRBV2 and TRBJ2-5): EPEVTQTPSHQVTQMGQEVILRCVPISNHLYFYWYRQILGQKVEFLVSFYNNEISEKSEIFDDQFSVERPDGSNFTLKIRSTKLEDSAMYFCASSDGTGVGETQYFGPGTRLLVL.

V gene TRBV7-9 combines with J gene TRBJ1-1; D is undetermined. Per germline, CDR1 SEHNR and CDR2 FQNEAQ (reference sequence). This CDR3 is 12 amino acids long. V was trimmed by 0 bases and J by 11 bases, leaving 10 bases between them. CDR3 coding DNA: TGTGCCAGCAGCTTAGCTGTGGGAGGCGCTTTCTTT. Its translation: CASSLAVGGAFF.